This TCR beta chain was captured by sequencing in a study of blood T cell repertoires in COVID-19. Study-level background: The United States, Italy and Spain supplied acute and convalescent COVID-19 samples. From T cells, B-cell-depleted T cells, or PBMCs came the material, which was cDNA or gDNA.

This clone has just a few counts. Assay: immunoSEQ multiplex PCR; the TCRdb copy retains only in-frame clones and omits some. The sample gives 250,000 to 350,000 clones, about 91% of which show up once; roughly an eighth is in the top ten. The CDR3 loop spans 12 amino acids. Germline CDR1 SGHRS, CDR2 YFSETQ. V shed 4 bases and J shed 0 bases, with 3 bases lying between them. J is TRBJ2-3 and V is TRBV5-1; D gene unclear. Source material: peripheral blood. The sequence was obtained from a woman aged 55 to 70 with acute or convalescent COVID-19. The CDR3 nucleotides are TGCGCCAGCAGCCGTAGCACAGATACGCAGTATTTT. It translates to CASSRSTDTQYF.